This TCR beta chain derives from a study of metastatic and nonmetastatic thyroid tumors. The overall study: Blood and tumor or nodule tissue repertoires from malignant and benign thyroid patients were compared.

Authors' data handling: The study built a papillary thyroid cancer distant-metastasis classifier from CDR3 differences across clinicopathological groups. With MiXCR, TCRdb called clones anew from the PCR reads. The V and J calls come from TCRdb's annotation, not from the publication. This table holds about 27,000 clones, 20% to 25% found once. The CDR3 sequence is 14 residues long. J was trimmed by 9 bases and V by 0 bases; bases with no gene match: 7. The germline V gene has CDR1 MNHEY and CDR2 SMNVEV (reference sequence). A note on this clone: Its antigen is still unknown.

Ahead of thyroid surgery, no patient had received treatment of any kind. Whole-study results and caveats: A significant increase in TCR beta diversity was reportedly seen in malignant thyroid tumors relative to benign nodules, in blood and tumor.

This chain links TRBV27 with TRBJ2-5; the match to TRBD1 covers 7 bases. The clonotype originates from a male donor with papillary thyroid cancer or a benign thyroid nodule (not recorded which). Some clones in this sample may be carry-over from other donors' samples. What was sequenced was blood. The CDR3 DNA sequence: TGTGCCAGCAGTTTATCGACAGGGCATGAGTCCCAGTACTTC. Protein product: CASSLSTGHESQYF.